The 8 T cell receptor beta chains below all came from one sample that was sequenced in a study of T cells in Graves' hyperthyroidism and ophthalmopathy. Amplification of TCR beta CDR3 regions used RNA as the template. Researchers ran a first-round RT-PCR on the TCR CDR3 using the HTBI primer set. TCRdb used MiXCR to reprocess the multiplex PCR reads, holding one entry per CDR3 protein. The sample gives around 600,000 distinct CDR3 sequences, 12% to 15% of which show up once; roughly 7% is in the top ten. The specimen sequenced was blood. The receptor source for this set is a woman under 30 with Graves' ophthalmopathy.

This clonotype was seen only a few times. The gene calls are TRBV2 and TRBJ2-1; D might be TRBD1 or TRBD2, each matching 6 bases. V gave up 8 bases and J gave up 2 bases, with 16 bases separating them. Germline loops: CDR1 SNHLY, CDR2 FYNNEI. This CDR3 has 15 residues. The CDR3, as DNA: TGTGCCAGCTATCTAGGGCGGGACACCTACAATGAGCAGTTCTTC. Its translation: CASYLGRDTYNEQFF.

This clonotype turned up a few times. This chain links TRBV7-2 with TRBJ1-5, with D possibly TRBD1 on 5 matching bases. The CDR3 totals 15 residues. Germline V gene lookup returns CDR1 SGHTA and CDR2 FQGNSA. The V end lost 4 bases, the J end lost 4 bases, and 14 bases lay between the germline ends. CDR3: CASSSLGGGNQPQHF. The CDR3 DNA sequence: TGTGCCAGCAGCTCCCTCGGGGGAGGGAATCAGCCCCAGCATTTT.

This clonotype was counted ten times or more. The chain employs TRBV28 and TRBJ1-2; D is undetermined. The CDR3 consists of 14 residues. Germline V gene data show CDR1 as MDHEN and CDR2 as SYDVKM. Trimming took off 3 bases at V and 6 bases at J, with 14 bases between the two ends. CDR3 nucleotide sequence: TGTGCCAGCAGTTTCTCCGGAGCCCAAGATGGCTACACCTTC. Translation gives CASSFSGAQDGYTF.

At least ten counts were recorded for this clonotype. The chain recombines TRBV29-1 with TRBJ2-1; 10 bases are a match to TRBD2. This CDR3 has 15 residues. The J segment lost 7 bases and the V segment lost 4 bases, leaving 10 bases of the junction unmatched. Per germline, CDR1 SQVTM and CDR2 ANQGSEA. DNA for the CDR3: TGCAGCGTTGCATTAGTGGGGACTAGCGAGAATGAGCAGTTCTTC. Protein product: CSVALVGTSENEQFF.

This clonotype was seen more than once but under ten times. V is TRBV10-3 and J is TRBJ1-6; D is unresolved. The CDR3 runs to 15 residues. V was trimmed by 0 bases and J by 8 bases, leaving 11 bases between them. Germline CDR1 reads ENHRY; CDR2 reads SYGVKD. CDR3 amino acids: CAISESGSLYSPLHF. The CDR3 bases are TGTGCCATCAGTGAGTCGGGATCTCTTTATTCACCCCTCCACTTT.

The gene calls are TRBV12-3 or TRBV12-4 and TRBJ1-1; D perhaps matches TRBD1 (6 bases). The germline V and J ends were trimmed by 7 bases and 3 bases, with 12 bases remaining between them. The CDR3 has 13 amino acids. The CDR3 nucleotides are TGTGCCAGCACCCTAAGGGGGTACACTGAAGCTTTCTTT. Translated, it gives CASTLRGYTEAFF.

The chain combines TRBV7-2 with TRBJ1-5; perhaps TRBD1 as D (5 bases). The CDR3 totals 15 residues. The germline CDR1 and CDR2 sequences are SGHTA and FQGNSA. V gave up 5 bases and J gave up 7 bases, with 18 bases separating them. CDR3 sequence reads: CASSPWGPGSQPQHF. In DNA form, the CDR3 reads TGTGCCAGCAGCCCCTGGGGCCCGGGGAGCCAGCCCCAGCATTTT. Complete variable domain (other parts from reference TRBV7-2 and TRBJ1-5): GAGVSQSPSNKVTEKGKDVELRCDPISGHTALYWYRQSLGQGLEFLIYFQGNSAPDKSGLPSDRFSAERTGGSVSTLTIQRTQQEDSAVYLCASSPWGPGSQPQHFGDGTRLSIL.

The rearrangement links TRBV28 to TRBJ1-3, with no clear D. Germline V gene data show CDR1 as MDHEN and CDR2 as SYDVKM. The CDR3 runs to 14 residues. The V gene lost 6 bases and the J gene lost 2 bases, with 11 bases spanning the gap. CDR3 sequence: CASSPAPAGNTIYF. In DNA, the CDR3 is TGTGCCAGCAGCCCGGCCCCGGCTGGAAACACCATATATTTT. The full variable domain, its missing parts supplied by reference TRBV28 and TRBJ1-3, is DVKVTQSSRYLVKRTGEKVFLECVQDMDHENMFWYRQDPGLGLRLIYFSYDVKMKEKGDIPEGYSVSREKKERFSLILESASTNQTSMYLCASSPAPAGNTIYFGEGSWLTVV.